The sequence of this TCR beta chain was determined in a study of Ad26.COV2.S vaccination and SARS-CoV-2 variants. General study points: Compared with placebo recipients, vaccine recipients had higher spike-specific TCR breadth. Total T cell responses, in the TCR breadth and depth analyses, may have been underestimated. Researchers reported similar non-spike TCR breadth in vaccine and placebo recipients.

Method: immunoSEQ multiplex PCR; TCRdb's copy keeps in-frame clones and lacks some. In the table there are roughly 380,000 clones, around 90% of which are singletons. On this clone: The antigen remains unidentified.

Sample: peripheral blood, taken after recovery from COVID-19. The sequence was collected from a human donor who had recovered from COVID-19.

The CDR3 reads CASSTQGSSPLHF. The CDR3, as DNA: TGTGCCAGCAGTACTCAGGGATCCTCACCCCTCCACTTT. The V and J genes are TRBV6-6 and TRBJ1-6, with D perhaps matching TRBD1 (5 bases). Trimming took off 5 bases at V and 10 bases at J, with 12 bases between the two ends. CDR3 length: 13 amino acids. Germline CDR1 and CDR2: MNHNY and SVGAGI (reference sequence).